These T cell receptor beta chains were read from a single sample in a study of sequential checkpoint blockade in melanoma. Clones were sequenced by immunoSEQ multiplex PCR, and TCRdb holds only the in-frame ones, with some missing. The table lists about 10,000 clones, approximately 22% of them singletons. This specimen was tumor tissue (inferred from file names), taken from a patient given nivolumab and ipilimumab in sequence. These TCRs come from a human donor with melanoma. CDR3s include the opening cysteine and the closing phenylalanine or tryptophan.

J	V	CDR3
TRBJ1-6	TRBV28	CASSLTALGSYNSPLHF
TRBJ2-3	TRBV6-8	CASRRASTITSTDTQYF
TRBJ2-5	TRBV6-8	CARETWLARETQYF
TRBJ2-5	TRBV25-1	CASRAASGSGEETQYF
TRBJ1-2	TRBV19	CASSGEGRRAEYGYTF
TRBJ1-4	TRBV19	CASSAGTATNEKLFF
TRBJ1-6	TRBV2	CASSEAFGNSPLHF
TRBJ1-2	TRBV4-1	CASSQGRGGVNGYTF
TRBJ2-1	TRBV19	CASSIVGRGEYNEQFF
TRBJ1-1	TRBV11-3	CASSLVTGPRSGNTEAFF